This record concerns one T cell receptor (beta chain) sequence. Its antigen is undetermined. V shed 0 bases and J shed 6 bases, with 7 bases lying between them. The germline V gene has CDR1 SGHNT and CDR2 YYREEE (reference sequence). CDR3 size: 12 residues. The sample comes from a study of pediatric ulcerative colitis. The assay was run at survey level. Sequencing depth was up to 500,000 reads per sample. Here immunoSEQ multiplex PCR was the method, and the copy in TCRdb shows in-frame clones only, minus some. The sample holds 10,000 to 13,000 clones, approximately 80% seen once. Study-wide results and limits: A couple of rectal clonotypes were found only in ulcerative colitis patients, all of them. Acute severe colitis showed lower rectal diversity from clonal expansions.

One to two pinch biopsies were taken from the rectum during colonoscopy. Sequencing was carried out using gut tissue. The receptor was isolated from a girl aged 10 to 17 who was a control in a study of pediatric ulcerative colitis. The rearrangement links TRBV5-4 to TRBJ2-7; no clear D gene. The CDR3 region has the DNA TGTGCCAGCAGCTTGGTCGGTCTCGAGCAGTACTTC. It is translated as CASSLVGLEQYF.